The next 8 T cell receptor beta chains were all read from a single sample in a study of blood T cell repertoires in COVID-19. Produced via immunoSEQ multiplex PCR; TCRdb's table is partial and in-frame only. The data show roughly 63,000 clones, 88% seen once. Sequencing used peripheral blood. These receptor sequences come from a woman between 45 and 65 years old with active or convalescent COVID-19.

The chain is built from TRBV6-5 and TRBJ1-2; maybe TRBD1 (5 bases). This CDR3 region has 13 residues. Trimming stripped 5 bases from V and 4 bases from J, with 11 bases between. CDR1 is MNHEY, CDR2 SVGAGI, per germline. CDR3 DNA sequence: TGTGCCAGCAGTCTAGACAGAGTCTATGGCTACACCTTC. Translated, it gives CASSLDRVYGYTF.

This chain uses TRBV9 with TRBJ1-1, with D unclear. This CDR3 contains 11 residues. Per the germline V gene, CDR1 is SGDLS and CDR2 is YYNGEE. V was shortened by 5 bases and J by 5 bases, with 7 bases between the two germline ends. CDR3 in amino acids: CASSSKTEAFF. The CDR3 region has the DNA TGTGCCAGCAGTAGTAAAACTGAAGCTTTCTTT.

The rearrangement links TRBV27 to TRBJ2-1; 9 nucleotides agree with TRBD2. CDR1 is MNHEY and CDR2 is SMNVEV in the germline V gene (reference sequence). Trimming cost V 3 bases and J 5 bases; bases outside gene matches: 8. CDR3 length: 16 amino acids. The CDR3 DNA follows: TGTGCCAGCAGTTTGGGGGCGGGAGGGCCCCACAATGAGCAGTTCTTC. The encoded protein is CASSLGAGGPHNEQFF.

The rearrangement links TRBV5-4 to TRBJ1-2, with TRBD1 identical over 7 bases. With V trimmed by 4 bases and J by 1 base, 4 bases remained unmatched. The CDR3 has 14 amino acids. Per germline, CDR1 SGHNT and CDR2 YYREEE (reference sequence). CDR3 loop: CASSPGQDNYGYTF. The CDR3 nucleotides are TGTGCCAGCAGCCCAGGACAGGATAACTATGGCTACACCTTC.

This chain links TRBV7-6 with TRBJ2-7; TRBD2 aligns across 13 bases. The CDR3 is 18 residues long. V was clipped by 1 base and J by 0 bases; unmatched bases: 6. Germline-derived CDR1 and CDR2 are SGHVS and FNYEAQ. The CDR3 loop reads CASSLGSGTSGTSYEQYF. CDR3 sequence (DNA): TGTGCCAGCAGCTTAGGCTCCGGGACTAGCGGGACCTCCTACGAGCAGTACTTC.

V usage is TRBV27 and J usage is TRBJ2-1; no clear D gene. This CDR3 has 17 amino acids. V shed 5 bases and J shed 3 bases, with 20 bases lying between them. Germline values: CDR1 MNHEY, CDR2 SMNVEV (reference sequence). The CDR3 loop reads CASSTRLGYDNYNEQFF. CDR3 nucleotide sequence: TGTGCCAGCAGTACCCGGTTAGGTTACGACAACTACAATGAGCAGTTCTTC.

This sequence joins TRBV7-8 and TRBJ2-1; tentatively, D is TRBD2 (5 bases). Germline values: CDR1 SGHVS, CDR2 FQNEAQ. V lost 5 bases and J 3 bases, leaving 11 bases between the germline ends. The CDR3 runs 14 residues. The CDR3 loop reads CASSLGLIYNEQFF. In DNA form, the CDR3 reads TGTGCCAGCAGCCTCGGACTGATCTACAATGAGCAGTTCTTC.

The CDR3, as DNA: TGTGCCAGCAGCTACGCACATACAGGGACACGCTCCTACGAGCAGTACTTC. Protein sequence: CASSYAHTGTRSYEQYF. J is TRBJ2-7 and V is TRBV7-8, with D possibly being TRBD1 (6 bases). This CDR3 has 17 residues. V lost 4 bases, J lost 0 bases, and 19 bases lay in between. In germline, CDR1 is SGHVS, CDR2 FQNEAQ.